The 18 T cell receptor beta chains presented below share a single source sample, sequenced in a study of CD8 T cells in ankylosing spondylitis. MiXCR, run by TCRdb on the 5' RACE reads, gives a single entry per CDR3 protein. The table records roughly 250,000 distinct CDR3 sequences, less than 10% of them present only once. Sequencing input: blood, either unsorted or a sorted T cell fraction (not recorded which). The receptors come from a male donor with ankylosing spondylitis or in good health (not recorded which).

This clonotype has just a few counts. The V call is TRBV12-3 or TRBV12-4, the J call TRBJ2-1; a weak D match, TRBD1 (5 bases). V was cut by 5 bases and J by 8 bases, with 7 bases left in between. The CDR3 is made up of 11 amino acids. CDR3 in DNA: TGTGCCAGCAGTCAGGGCCATGAGCAGTTCTTC. It encodes CASSQGHEQFF.

This clonotype was seen at least ten times. This chain links TRBV20-1 with TRBJ1-1; the D gene is possibly TRBD1 (5 bases). Trimming pared 1 base from V and 1 base from J, leaving 10 bases between. This CDR3 is built from 14 residues. Germline V lookup: CDR1 DFQATT, CDR2 SNEGSKA (reference sequence). DNA of the CDR3: TGCAGTGCTAGAGTGGGGCCTGGGAACACTGAAGCTTTCTTT. It specifies CSARVGPGNTEAFF.

This clonotype was observed at least ten times. This chain links TRBV11-1 with TRBJ2-7; D is possibly TRBD1 or TRBD2 (6 bases each). The V end was cut by 0 bases, the J end by 2 bases, with 23 bases between. The germline V gene encodes CDR1 SGHAT and CDR2 FQDESV (reference sequence). The CDR3 length is 19 residues. The CDR3 DNA sequence: TGTGCCAGCAGCTTAGCGGAGGGCCTGCCGACAGGAGGGACCTACGAGCAGTACTTC. It is translated as CASSLAEGLPTGGTYEQYF.

This clonotype was seen just once. This chain joins TRBV7-8 and TRBJ2-2, with D possibly being TRBD2 (6 bases). Germline lookup yields CDR1 SGHVS and CDR2 FQNEAQ. The V end was cut by 0 bases, the J end by 6 bases, with 17 bases between. The CDR3 consists of 17 residues. The CDR3 DNA is TGTGCCAGCAGCTTAGCGAGAAGGCTAGCGAAAGCCGGGGAGCTGTTTTTT. Protein product: CASSLARRLAKAGELFF. Variable domain in full (rest from reference TRBV7-8 and TRBJ2-2): GAGVSQSPRYKVAKRGQDVALRCDPISGHVSLFWYQQALGQGPEFLTYFQNEAQLDKSGLPSDRFFAERPEGSVSTLKIQRTQQEDSAVYLCASSLARRLAKAGELFFGEGSRLTVL.

To note about this clonotype: At one end, the junction sequence differs from germline, possibly due to a read error. The chain links TRBV20-1 to TRBJ2-5; TRBD1 or TRBD2 may be the D gene (6 bases each). The CDR3 is made up of 16 amino acids. CDR1 is DFQATT, CDR2 SNEGSKA, per germline (reference sequence). The DNA for the CDR3 is TGCTGTGCTAGAGATCTAGGAGGGGGTGACCTATGGGACCAGTACTTC. This sequence encodes CCARDLGGGDLWDQYF.

Many counts were recorded for this clonotype. The chain links TRBV5-6 to TRBJ2-5; 8 nucleotides align to TRBD2. Germline V gives CDR1 SGHDT, CDR2 YYEEEE. V dropped 0 bases and J dropped 1; count of bases not matched to a gene: 2. The CDR3 length is 15 residues. The CDR3 reads CASSLALAGQETQYF. In DNA, the CDR3 is TGTGCCAGCAGCTTGGCGCTAGCGGGCCAAGAGACCCAGTACTTC.

The J gene is TRBJ2-1, the V gene TRBV6-1, with a possible D match to TRBD2 (5 bases). This CDR3 is 16 amino acids long. From germline, CDR1 is MNHNS and CDR2 SASEGT. Trimming removed 2 bases at V and 2 bases at J, with 13 bases between. The CDR3: CASSELAGSAYNEQFF. In DNA form, the CDR3 reads TGTGCCAGCAGTGAACTAGCAGGCAGCGCCTACAATGAGCAGTTCTTC.

This clonotype has at least ten counts. This sequence joins TRBV29-1 and TRBJ1-2; D is unresolved. Germline-derived CDR1 and CDR2 are SQVTM and ANQGSEA. V was trimmed by 6 bases and J by 8 bases, leaving 19 bases between them. The CDR3 has 13 residues. CDR3 amino acids: CSVETVDRLGYTF. Written as DNA, the CDR3 is TGCAGCGTGGAAACAGTCGATCGGCTGGGCTACACCTTC.

The rearrangement joins TRBV12-3 or TRBV12-4 to TRBJ2-2, with a tentative D call TRBD2 (6 bases). This CDR3 is built from 14 residues. The ends were cut back, 6 bases at V and 2 bases at J, with 10 bases in the middle. CDR3 residues: CASRTGLNTGELFF. The CDR3 DNA reads as TGTGCCAGCAGAACGGGACTCAACACCGGGGAGCTGTTTTTT.

This clonotype occurred many times. The rearrangement joins TRBV7-2 to TRBJ2-1; 11 bases map to TRBD2. Germline lookup yields CDR1 SGHTA and CDR2 FQGNSA. V lost 5 bases, J lost 7 bases, and 10 bases stayed unmatched. The CDR3 has 16 amino acids. CDR3: CASSVDSGRARNEQFF. As DNA, the CDR3 is TGTGCCAGCAGCGTCGATAGCGGGAGGGCCAGGAATGAGCAGTTCTTC.

The rearrangement uses TRBV20-1 and TRBJ1-1; D perhaps matches TRBD1 (6 bases). V shed 1 base and J shed 4 bases, with 13 bases lying between them. CDR1 is DFQATT, CDR2 SNEGSKA, per germline (reference sequence). There are 14 residues in the CDR3. CDR3 region: CSARVTGQFTEAFF. For the CDR3, the DNA is TGCAGTGCTAGAGTAACAGGGCAATTCACTGAAGCTTTCTTT.

At least ten counts were recorded for this clonotype. This chain connects TRBV5-1 to TRBJ2-5; 9 positions agree with TRBD2. The germline gives CDR1 SGHRS, CDR2 YFSETQ. The V and J ends lost 0 bases and 5 bases, in that order; junction bases with no gene match: 11. The CDR3 spans 17 residues. The CDR3 loop is CASSLVIGAGGSETQYF. As DNA, the CDR3 is TGCGCCAGCAGCTTGGTTATCGGTGCGGGGGGGTCGGAGACCCAGTACTTC.

This clonotype was seen a few times. The V call is TRBV20-1, the J call TRBJ2-1, with D unclear. Germline CDR1 is DFQATT and CDR2 is SNEGSKA (reference sequence). The CDR3 has 12 residues. V was trimmed by 2 bases and J by 5 bases, leaving 7 bases between them. The CDR3 loop reads CSARLRDNEQFF. CDR3 nucleotide sequence: TGCAGTGCTAGACTCCGGGACAATGAGCAGTTCTTC.

There are many counts of this clonotype. V gene TRBV6-5 combines with J gene TRBJ2-5; D is perhaps TRBD2 (5 bases). Between the trimmed V and J ends, which lost 4 bases and 0 bases, there was a span of 12 bases. Germline lookup yields CDR1 MNHEY and CDR2 SVGAGI. This CDR3 is built from 15 residues. CDR3 region: CASSSRGSDQETQYF. The CDR3 DNA sequence: TGTGCCAGCAGTTCCCGGGGTAGCGACCAAGAGACCCAGTACTTC.

This clonotype was seen repeatedly, ten times or more. This chain connects TRBV5-1 to TRBJ2-2; TRBD2 matches 10 bases. Germline loops: CDR1 SGHRS, CDR2 YFSETQ. The CDR3 runs 16 residues. V was pared by 4 bases and J by 5 bases, with 8 bases of the junction left unmatched. The CDR3 DNA follows: TGCGCCAGCAGCGGATTAGCGGGAGGTTTGACCGGGGAGCTGTTTTTT. Translated: CASSGLAGGLTGELFF.

This clonotype came up many times. In DNA form, the CDR3 reads TGTGCCACCAGTGATAATCTTCGTAGTGGCTACACCTTC. This codes for CATSDNLRSGYTF. The chain uses TRBV24-1 and TRBJ1-2, with D unclear. CDR1 KGHDR and CDR2 SFDVKD come from the germline V gene. The CDR3 totals 13 residues. V was cut by 3 bases and J by 7 bases, with 11 bases left in between.

This clonotype was recorded many times. The chain carries TRBV3-1 and TRBJ2-7, with 13 bases identical to TRBD2. Germline trimming cut 1 base from V and 2 bases from J; bases unmatched to any gene: 2. The CDR3 spans 16 residues. CDR1 is LGHDT and CDR2 is YNNKEL in the germline V gene (reference sequence). The CDR3 DNA sequence: TGTGCCAGCAGCCAAGCGGGACTAGCGGGAACCTACGAGCAGTACTTC. As protein: CASSQAGLAGTYEQYF.

The sample holds many counts of this clonotype. The chain employs TRBV20-1 and TRBJ2-1; D is possibly TRBD1 or TRBD2 (5 bases each). The CDR3 length is 14 residues. CDR1 and CDR2 (germline): DFQATT, SNEGSKA (reference sequence). V was pared by 3 bases and J by 3 bases, with 12 bases between. DNA for the CDR3: TGCAGTGCTAGGTTCGGGACGGTCTACAATGAGCAGTTCTTC. This sequence encodes CSARFGTVYNEQFF.